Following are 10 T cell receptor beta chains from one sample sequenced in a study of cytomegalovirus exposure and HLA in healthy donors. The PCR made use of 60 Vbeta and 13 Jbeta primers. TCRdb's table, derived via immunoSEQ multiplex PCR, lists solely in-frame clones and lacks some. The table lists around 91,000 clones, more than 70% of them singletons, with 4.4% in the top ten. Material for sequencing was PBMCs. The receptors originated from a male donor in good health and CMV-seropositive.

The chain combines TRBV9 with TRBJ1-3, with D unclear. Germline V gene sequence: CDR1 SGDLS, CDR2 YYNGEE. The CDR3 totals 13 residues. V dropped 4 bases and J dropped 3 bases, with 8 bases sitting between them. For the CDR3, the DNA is TGTGCCAGCAGCACCCGGGGTGGAAACACCATATATTTT. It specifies CASSTRGGNTIYF.

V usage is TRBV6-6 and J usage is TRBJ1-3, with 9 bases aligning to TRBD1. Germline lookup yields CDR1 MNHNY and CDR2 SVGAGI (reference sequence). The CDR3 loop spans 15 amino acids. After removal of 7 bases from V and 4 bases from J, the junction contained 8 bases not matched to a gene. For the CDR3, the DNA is TGTGCCAGCAATCCGGGACAGGGTACCGGAAACACCATATATTTT. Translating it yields CASNPGQGTGNTIYF.

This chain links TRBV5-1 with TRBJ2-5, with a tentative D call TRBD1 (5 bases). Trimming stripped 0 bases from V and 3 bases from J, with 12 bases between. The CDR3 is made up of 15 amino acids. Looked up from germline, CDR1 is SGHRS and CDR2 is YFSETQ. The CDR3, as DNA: TGCGCCAGCAGCTTGGGGGCAGGGTTAGAAGAGACCCAGTACTTC. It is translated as CASSLGAGLEETQYF.

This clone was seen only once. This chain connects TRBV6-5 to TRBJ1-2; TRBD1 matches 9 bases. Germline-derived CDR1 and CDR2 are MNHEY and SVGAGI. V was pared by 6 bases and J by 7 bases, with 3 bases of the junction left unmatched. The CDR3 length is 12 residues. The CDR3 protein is CASRDRGSGYTF. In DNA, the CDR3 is TGTGCCAGCAGGGACAGGGGTAGTGGCTACACCTTC.

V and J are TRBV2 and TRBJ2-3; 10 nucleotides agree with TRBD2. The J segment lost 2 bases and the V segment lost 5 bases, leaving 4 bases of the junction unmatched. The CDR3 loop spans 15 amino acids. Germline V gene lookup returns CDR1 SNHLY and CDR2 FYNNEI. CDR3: CASSSSGGPTDTQYF. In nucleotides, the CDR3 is TGTGCCAGCAGTTCTAGCGGGGGACCCACAGATACGCAGTATTTT.

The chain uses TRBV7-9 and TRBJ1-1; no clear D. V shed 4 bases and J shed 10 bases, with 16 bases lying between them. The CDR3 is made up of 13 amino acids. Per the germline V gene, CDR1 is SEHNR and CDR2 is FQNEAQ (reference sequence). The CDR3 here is CASSSLNIAGAFF. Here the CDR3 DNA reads TGTGCCAGCAGCTCCCTAAATATCGCGGGAGCTTTCTTT. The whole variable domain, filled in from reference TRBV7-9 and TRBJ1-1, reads DTGVSQNPRHKITKRGQNVTFRCDPISEHNRLYWYRQTLGQGPEFLTYFQNEAQLEKSRLLSDRFSAERPKGSFSTLEIQRTEQGDSAMYLCASSSLNIAGAFFGQGTRLTVV.

As DNA, the CDR3 is TGTGCCAGCAGTTTCCCACACACCCTCCCCGACTCCTACGAGCAGTACTTC. Protein sequence: CASSFPHTLPDSYEQYF. The rearrangement links TRBV28 to TRBJ2-7; D gene unclear. The V end was cut by 3 bases, the J end by 0 bases, with 18 bases between. The V gene's germline CDR1 is MDHEN and CDR2 SYDVKM. The CDR3 spans 17 residues.

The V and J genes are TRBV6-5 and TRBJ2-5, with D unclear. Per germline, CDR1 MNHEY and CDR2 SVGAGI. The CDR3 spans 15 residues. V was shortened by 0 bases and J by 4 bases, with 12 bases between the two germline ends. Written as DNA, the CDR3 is TGTGCCAGCAGTTACTCAGTCCAGATGATAGAGACCCAGTACTTC. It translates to CASSYSVQMIETQYF.

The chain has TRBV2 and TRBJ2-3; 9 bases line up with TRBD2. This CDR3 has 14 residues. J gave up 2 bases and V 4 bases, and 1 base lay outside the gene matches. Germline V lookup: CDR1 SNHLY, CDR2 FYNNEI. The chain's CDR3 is CASSASGVTDTQYF. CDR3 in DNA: TGTGCCAGCAGTGCTAGCGGGGTCACAGATACGCAGTATTTT.

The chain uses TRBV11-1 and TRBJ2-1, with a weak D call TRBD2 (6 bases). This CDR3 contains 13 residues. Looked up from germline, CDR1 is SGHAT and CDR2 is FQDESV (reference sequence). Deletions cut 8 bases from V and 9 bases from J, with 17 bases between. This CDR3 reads CASGPRGWGEQFF. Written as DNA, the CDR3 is TGTGCCAGCGGCCCCCGGGGGTGGGGTGAGCAGTTCTTC.